Listed here are 9 T cell receptor beta chains from one sample, sequenced in a study of beta chain features in type 1 diabetes. The authors reverse transcribed all of the isolated RNA, so sequencing captured expressed TCRB transcripts. The repertoire was sequenced with immunoSEQ multiplex PCR; TCRdb's copy has only in-frame clones and lacks some. The repertoire holds approximately 200,000 clones, with about 10% as singletons. The specimen was naive CD4+ T cells from blood. These receptors all come from a woman between 18 and 30 years old in good health.

This clone was observed a few times. The rearrangement uses TRBV7-2 and TRBJ2-3; 9 positions agree with TRBD2. Germline-derived CDR1 and CDR2 are SGHTA and FQGNSA. CDR3 length: 15 amino acids. After removal of 3 bases from V and 5 bases from J, the junction contained 6 bases not matched to a gene. CDR3 sequence reads: CASSLGGGAGDTQYF. The CDR3 DNA reads TGTGCCAGCAGCTTGGGCGGGGGGGCTGGAGATACGCAGTATTTT. Looking up the rest from reference TRBV7-2 and TRBJ2-3 gives the full variable domain: GAGVSQSPSNKVTEKGKDVELRCDPISGHTALYWYRQSLGQGLEFLIYFQGNSAPDKSGLPSDRFSAERTGGSVSTLTIQRTQQEDSAVYLCASSLGGGAGDTQYFGPGTRLTVL.

This clone was detected only a few times. The CDR3 here is CASSEPNSYEQYF. For the CDR3, the DNA is TGTGCCAGCAGTGAACCTAACTCCTACGAGCAGTACTTC. The rearrangement links TRBV6-1 to TRBJ2-7; D gene uncertain. Germline lookup yields CDR1 MNHNS and CDR2 SASEGT. The CDR3 loop spans 13 amino acids. Trimming shortened V by 2 bases and J by 0 bases, and 5 bases separated the two germline ends.

In its sample, this clone was seen a few times. The chain uses TRBV6-5 and TRBJ1-2; D possibly corresponds to TRBD1 (5 bases). CDR1 and CDR2 from the germline V gene are MNHEY and SVGAGI. Trimming pared 5 bases from V and 7 bases from J, leaving 14 bases between. This CDR3 spans 13 amino acids. CDR3 loop: CASSEAGPSGYTF. The CDR3 nucleotides read TGTGCCAGCAGTGAAGCGGGGCCTAGTGGCTACACCTTC.

The genes are TRBV18 and TRBJ1-5; D might be TRBD1 (5 bases). V lost 2 bases and J lost 5, with 13 bases in between. The length of the CDR3 is 15 residues. Per the germline V gene, CDR1 is KGHSH and CDR2 is LQKENI. CDR3 DNA sequence: TGTGCCAGCTCACCATACCGGGGGGATGATCAGCCCCAGCATTTT. Its translation: CASSPYRGDDQPQHF.

This clone was detected only a few times. The rearrangement uses TRBV4-1 and TRBJ1-2, with 10 bases that match TRBD1. V gave up 5 bases and J gave up 8 bases; unmatched junction bases: 11. The germline V gene has CDR1 MGHRA and CDR2 YSYEKL. CDR3 length: 15 amino acids. CDR3 loop: CASSYPGQGFRGYTF. CDR3 nucleotide sequence: TGCGCCAGCAGCTACCCGGGACAGGGGTTTCGGGGCTACACCTTC.

CDR3 sequence: CASSLDGVWGNTIYF. CDR3 sequence (DNA): TGCGCCAGCAGCTTGGACGGGGTCTGGGGAAACACCATATATTTT. This chain joins TRBV5-1 and TRBJ1-3; D gene uncertain. This CDR3 contains 15 residues. Germline V gene sequence: CDR1 SGHRS, CDR2 YFSETQ. V was cut by 0 bases and J by 4 bases, with 11 bases left in between. The full variable domain, its missing parts supplied by reference TRBV5-1 and TRBJ1-3, is KAGVTQTPRYLIKTRGQQVTLSCSPISGHRSVSWYQQTPGQGLQFLFEYFSETQRNKGNFPGRFSGRQFSNSRSEMNVSTLELGDSALYLCASSLDGVWGNTIYFGEGSWLTVV.

In its sample, this clone was seen a few times. The genes are TRBV2 and TRBJ2-1, with 9 positions matching TRBD2. Per germline, CDR1 SNHLY and CDR2 FYNNEI. With 6 bases clipped from V and 6 bases from J, the junction kept 9 bases outside the gene matches. This CDR3 is 15 amino acids long. In nucleotides, the CDR3 is TGTGCCAGCAGATATAGCGGGAGTCCCCCCAATGAGCAGTTCTTC. The encoded protein is CASRYSGSPPNEQFF.

The J gene is TRBJ2-3, the V gene TRBV7-8; D gene unclear. The CDR3 sequence is 14 residues long. With 2 bases removed from V and 0 bases from J, the gap between germline ends came to 6 bases. Germline assignment: CDR1 SGHVS and CDR2 FQNEAQ. The CDR3 DNA reads as TGTGCCAGCAGCTTAACGACTAGCACAGATACGCAGTATTTT. It specifies CASSLTTSTDTQYF.

The chain combines TRBV7-9 with TRBJ2-5, with TRBD2 identical over 7 bases. The J call could be wrong; TRBJ2-7 is a better fit for the DNA end. This CDR3 has 16 residues. CDR1 and CDR2 (germline): SEHNR, FQNEAQ (reference sequence). This CDR3 is CASSPTGQRGAYEQYF. Written as DNA, the CDR3 is TGTGCCAGCAGCCCCACCGGCCAGCGGGGAGCCTACGAGCAGTACTTC.